This T cell receptor beta chain was captured in a study of cytomegalovirus exposure and HLA in healthy donors. General study results and limits: Researchers left out some V segments, among them TRBV6-2 and TRBV6-3, as indistinguishable. For most subjects, TCR beta sequences were reported to predict HLA-A and HLA-B alleles with accuracy. There were about 160 TCR beta chains listed as cytomegalovirus-associated. The later analysis indicated that the majority of CMV-associated TCR beta chains appeared HLA-restricted.

As regards this clone: What it binds is unknown.

The PCR had 60 Vbeta and 13 Jbeta primers. The protocol was immunoSEQ multiplex PCR, while the TCRdb copy is restricted to in-frame clones and leaves out a portion. The sample records 200,000 to 250,000 clones, roughly 84% being singletons. This CDR3 spans 15 amino acids. CDR1 is MNHNY, CDR2 SVGAGI, per germline (reference sequence). V lost 5 bases and J lost 2, with 16 bases in between. The sample consisted of PBMCs. The clonotype originates from a man aged 50-60 years in good health and CMV-seronegative. The chain combines TRBV6-6 with TRBJ2-7; D is unresolved. This chain's CDR3 is CASSPPQTLAYEQYF. The CDR3, as DNA: TGTGCCAGCAGTCCCCCTCAGACTCTGGCCTACGAGCAGTACTTC.